Shown below are 9 T cell receptor beta chains from a single sample sequenced in a study of blood T cell repertoires in COVID-19. This table comes from immunoSEQ multiplex PCR, and its TCRdb copy is limited to in-frame clones, with some not included. This sample yields 200,000 to 300,000 clones, of which approximately 86% are seen a single time; about 3% belongs to the top ten. Sequences were obtained from peripheral blood. The receptors here all came from a woman in her 30s who had recovered from COVID-19.

V and J are TRBV5-1 and TRBJ1-3; D is uncertain. The germline V gene has CDR1 SGHRS and CDR2 YFSETQ. CDR3 length: 16 amino acids. V lost 0 bases to trimming and J lost 0 bases, with 10 bases between them. The CDR3 nucleotides read TGCGCCAGCAGCTTGGGACTCACCCCCTCTGGAAACACCATATATTTT. Protein sequence: CASSLGLTPSGNTIYF.

This clone was counted a few times. This rearrangement joins TRBV12-3 or TRBV12-4 to TRBJ1-1; D may be TRBD1 (5 bases). V lost 1 base and J 11 bases, leaving 11 bases between the germline ends. The CDR3 extends over 12 amino acids. This CDR3 is CASSLVGGTAFF. The CDR3 region has the DNA TGTGCCAGCAGTTTAGTGGGGGGAACGGCTTTCTTT.

The V gene is TRBV6-1, the J gene TRBJ2-7, with 7 bases matching TRBD1. CDR1 and CDR2 from the germline V gene are MNHNS and SASEGT. After removal of 2 bases from V and 1 base from J, the junction contained 11 bases not matched to a gene. The CDR3 length is 17 residues. The DNA for the CDR3 is TGTGCCAGCAGTGAACAATCCCGGGGACAGCGTTCCTACGAGCAGTACTTC. Protein product: CASSEQSRGQRSYEQYF.

The V call is TRBV5-4, the J call TRBJ2-3, with D uncertain. Per germline, CDR1 SGHNT and CDR2 YYREEE (reference sequence). The CDR3 is 12 residues long. The ends were cut back, 8 bases at V and 11 bases at J, with 18 bases in the middle. In DNA form, the CDR3 reads TGTGCCAGTGGTGATCCCCAGGTCGGGCAGTATTTT. Amino acid sequence: CASGDPQVGQYF.

The J gene is TRBJ1-5, the V gene TRBV29-1, with D hard to call. V was pared by 0 bases and J by 0 bases, with 21 bases between. Germline-derived CDR1 and CDR2 are SQVTM and ANQGSEA. This CDR3 is built from 19 residues. The CDR3 spells CSVEDRDQWAYCSNQPQHF. CDR3 DNA: TGCAGCGTTGAAGACCGAGACCAATGGGCATATTGTAGCAATCAGCCCCAGCATTTT.

The rearrangement joins TRBV9 to TRBJ1-2; maybe TRBD1 (5 bases). The CDR3 totals 13 residues. Trimming cost V 3 bases and J 8 bases, with 14 bases left between them. The germline V gene has CDR1 SGDLS and CDR2 YYNGEE. Here the CDR3 reads CASSDAVRVGYTF. The CDR3 DNA reads TGTGCCAGCAGCGACGCGGTCAGGGTCGGCTACACCTTC.

This CDR3 is CASKGHQNTEAFF. CDR3 DNA: TGTGCCAGCAAGGGACACCAGAACACTGAAGCTTTCTTT. The chain links TRBV6-5 to TRBJ1-1, with D possibly TRBD1 on 6 matching bases. The CDR3 consists of 13 residues. Per the germline V gene, CDR1 is MNHEY and CDR2 is SVGAGI. Trimming took 7 bases from V and 1 from J, leaving 10 bases between them.

The V and J genes are TRBV11-1 and TRBJ1-5, with D unresolved. The CDR3 is 13 residues long. Trimming removed 5 bases at V and 7 bases at J, with 12 bases between. The germline V gene encodes CDR1 SGHAT and CDR2 FQDESV (reference sequence). CDR3 sequence reads: CASSASDGQPQHF. Written as DNA, the CDR3 is TGTGCCAGCAGCGCCAGCGATGGCCAGCCCCAGCATTTT.

The chain couples TRBV19 to TRBJ1-5, with D uncertain. Germline V gives CDR1 LNHDA, CDR2 SQIVND (reference sequence). V shed 3 bases and J shed 7 bases, with 7 bases lying between them. The CDR3 length is 12 residues. In DNA, the CDR3 is TGTGCCAGTAGTATTTTTCGGCAGCCCCAGCATTTT. It is translated as CASSIFRQPQHF.